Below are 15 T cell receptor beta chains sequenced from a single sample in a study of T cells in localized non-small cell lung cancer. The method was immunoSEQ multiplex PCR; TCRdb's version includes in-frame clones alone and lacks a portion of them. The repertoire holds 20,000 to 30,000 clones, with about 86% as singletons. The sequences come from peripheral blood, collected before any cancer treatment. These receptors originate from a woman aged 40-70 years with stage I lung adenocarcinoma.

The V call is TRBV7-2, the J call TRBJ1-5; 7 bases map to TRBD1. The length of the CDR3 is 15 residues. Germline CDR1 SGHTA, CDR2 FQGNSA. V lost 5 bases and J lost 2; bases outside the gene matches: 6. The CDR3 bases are TGTGCCAGCAGCCTCCGGACAGGACGCAATCAGCCCCAGCATTTT. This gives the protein CASSLRTGRNQPQHF.

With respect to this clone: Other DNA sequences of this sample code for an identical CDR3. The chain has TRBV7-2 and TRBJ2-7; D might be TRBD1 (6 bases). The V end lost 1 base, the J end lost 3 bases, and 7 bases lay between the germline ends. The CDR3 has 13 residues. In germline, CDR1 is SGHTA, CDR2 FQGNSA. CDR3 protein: CASSLGGRYEQYF. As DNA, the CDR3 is TGTGCCAGCAGCTTAGGGGGGCGCTACGAGCAGTACTTC.

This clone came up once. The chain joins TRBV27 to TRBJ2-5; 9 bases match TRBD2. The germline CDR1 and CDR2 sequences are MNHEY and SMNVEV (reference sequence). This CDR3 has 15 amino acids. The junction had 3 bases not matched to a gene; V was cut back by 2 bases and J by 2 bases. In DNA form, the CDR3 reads TGTGCCAGCAGTTTAAAGCGGGGGGTACAAGAGACCCAGTACTTC. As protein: CASSLKRGVQETQYF.

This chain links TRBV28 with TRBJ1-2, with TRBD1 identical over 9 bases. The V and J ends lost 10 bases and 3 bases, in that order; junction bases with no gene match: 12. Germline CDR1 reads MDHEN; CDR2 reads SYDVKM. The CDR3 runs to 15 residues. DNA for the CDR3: TGTGCCACCGATACGAACAGGGGGCGGTACTATGGCTACACCTTC. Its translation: CATDTNRGRYYGYTF.

CDR3 coding DNA: TGTGCCAGCAGCTTAACACCCACTACCCACAATCAGCCCCAGCATTTT. Protein product: CASSLTPTTHNQPQHF. The gene calls are TRBV7-2 and TRBJ1-5; D is uncertain. Germline CDR1 is SGHTA and CDR2 is FQGNSA. The CDR3 consists of 16 residues. Trimming removed 2 bases from V and 3 bases from J, with 14 bases in between.

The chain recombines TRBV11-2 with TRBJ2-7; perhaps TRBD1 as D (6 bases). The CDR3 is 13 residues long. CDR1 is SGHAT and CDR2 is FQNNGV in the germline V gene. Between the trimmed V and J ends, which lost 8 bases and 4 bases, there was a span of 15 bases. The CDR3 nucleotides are TGTGCCAGCTCGGGACACAGGGAATACGAGCAGTACTTC. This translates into CASSGHREYEQYF.

This chain's CDR3 is CASSLGTTEYQETQYF. Written as DNA, the CDR3 is TGTGCCAGCAGCTTGGGGACAACCGAGTACCAAGAGACCCAGTACTTC. The gene calls are TRBV5-8 and TRBJ2-5; weak D call: TRBD1 (5 bases). CDR1 and CDR2 from the germline V gene are SGHTS and YDEGEE. This CDR3 has 16 amino acids. Trimming pared 0 bases from V and 0 bases from J, leaving 12 bases between.

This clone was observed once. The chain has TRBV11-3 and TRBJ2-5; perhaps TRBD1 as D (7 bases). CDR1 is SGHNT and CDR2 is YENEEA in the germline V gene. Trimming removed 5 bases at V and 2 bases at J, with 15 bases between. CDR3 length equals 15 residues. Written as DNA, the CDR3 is TGTGCCAGCAGCACCCGACAGGGAGGTCAAGAGACCCAGTACTTC. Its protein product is CASSTRQGGQETQYF.

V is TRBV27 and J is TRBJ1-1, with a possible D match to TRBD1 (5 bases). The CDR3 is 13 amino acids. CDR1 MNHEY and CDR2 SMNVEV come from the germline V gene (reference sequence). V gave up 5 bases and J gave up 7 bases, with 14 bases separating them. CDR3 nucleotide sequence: TGTGCCAGCAGTGTCACCCCCGACAGTGAAGCTTTCTTT. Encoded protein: CASSVTPDSEAFF.

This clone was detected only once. The CDR3: CASSSPGGVPHEQYF. The CDR3 nucleotides read TGTGCCAGCAGCTCACCAGGGGGCGTACCCCACGAGCAGTACTTC. The genes are TRBV11-3 and TRBJ2-7; TRBD1 agrees at 8 bases. The germline gives CDR1 SGHNT, CDR2 YENEEA. Unmatched junction bases numbered 10, after V lost 4 bases and J lost 5 bases. CDR3 length: 15 amino acids.

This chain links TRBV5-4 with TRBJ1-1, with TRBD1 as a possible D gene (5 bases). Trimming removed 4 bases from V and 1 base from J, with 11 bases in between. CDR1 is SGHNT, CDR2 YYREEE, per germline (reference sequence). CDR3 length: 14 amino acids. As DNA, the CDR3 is TGTGCCAGCAGCGTGGGACGGGGGAACACTGAAGCTTTCTTT. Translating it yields CASSVGRGNTEAFF.

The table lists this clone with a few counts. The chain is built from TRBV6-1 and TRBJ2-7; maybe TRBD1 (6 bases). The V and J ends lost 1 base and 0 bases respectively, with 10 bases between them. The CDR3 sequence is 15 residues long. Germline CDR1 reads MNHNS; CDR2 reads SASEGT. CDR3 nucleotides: TGTGCCAGCAGTGAAGGGGGGCTAGACTCCTACGAGCAGTACTTC. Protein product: CASSEGGLDSYEQYF.

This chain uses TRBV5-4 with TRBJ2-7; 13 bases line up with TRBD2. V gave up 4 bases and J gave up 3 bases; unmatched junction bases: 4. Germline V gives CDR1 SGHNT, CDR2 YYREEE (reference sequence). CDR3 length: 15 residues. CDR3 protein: CASSARTSGGYEQYF. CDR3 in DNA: TGTGCCAGCAGCGCCAGGACTAGCGGGGGCTACGAGCAGTACTTC.

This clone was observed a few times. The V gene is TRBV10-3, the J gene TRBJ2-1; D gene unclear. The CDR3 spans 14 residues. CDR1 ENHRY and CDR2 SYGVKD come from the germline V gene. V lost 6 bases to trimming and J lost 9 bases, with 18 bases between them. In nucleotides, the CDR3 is TGTGCCATCAGGGAACTTGCCGGAGATAGTGAGCAGTTCTTC. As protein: CAIRELAGDSEQFF.

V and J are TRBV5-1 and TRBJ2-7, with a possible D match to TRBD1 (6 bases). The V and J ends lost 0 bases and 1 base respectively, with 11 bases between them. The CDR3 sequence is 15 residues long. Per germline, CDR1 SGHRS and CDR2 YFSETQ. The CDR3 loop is CASSLVVGHSYEQYF. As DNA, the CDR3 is TGCGCCAGCAGCTTGGTGGTGGGACATTCCTACGAGCAGTACTTC.